This T cell receptor (beta chain) was recorded in a study of early T cells in non-severe SARS-CoV-2 infection. Study-level information: RNA in bulk from unsorted whole blood was sequenced, and chains were unpaired. Overall study findings and caveats: In VDJdb matching, anti-spike CD8 responses were favored while private and CD4 specificities went missing.

This clonotype has ten or more counts. Antigen unknown. The junction had 15 bases not matched to a gene; V was cut back by 7 bases and J by 0 bases. The CDR3 runs to 18 residues. Germline loops: CDR1 MNHEY, CDR2 SVGAGI. Molecules of cDNA were individually given unique molecular identifiers that were attached to them. In TCRdb, the 5' RACE reads were re-called with MiXCR into one record per CDR3 protein. This sample has under 100,000 distinct CDR3 sequences, with roughly an eighth found just once. The sequence derives from an adult who was a healthcare worker with PCR-confirmed SARS-CoV-2 infection or an uninfected control (not recorded which). Material: whole blood. This sequence joins TRBV6-5 and TRBJ1-5, with TRBD1 matching over 7 bases. CDR3 DNA: TGTGCCAGCACCTACAGATCGGACAGGACCGATAGCAATCAGCCCCAGCATTTT. Its protein product is CASTYRSDRTDSNQPQHF.